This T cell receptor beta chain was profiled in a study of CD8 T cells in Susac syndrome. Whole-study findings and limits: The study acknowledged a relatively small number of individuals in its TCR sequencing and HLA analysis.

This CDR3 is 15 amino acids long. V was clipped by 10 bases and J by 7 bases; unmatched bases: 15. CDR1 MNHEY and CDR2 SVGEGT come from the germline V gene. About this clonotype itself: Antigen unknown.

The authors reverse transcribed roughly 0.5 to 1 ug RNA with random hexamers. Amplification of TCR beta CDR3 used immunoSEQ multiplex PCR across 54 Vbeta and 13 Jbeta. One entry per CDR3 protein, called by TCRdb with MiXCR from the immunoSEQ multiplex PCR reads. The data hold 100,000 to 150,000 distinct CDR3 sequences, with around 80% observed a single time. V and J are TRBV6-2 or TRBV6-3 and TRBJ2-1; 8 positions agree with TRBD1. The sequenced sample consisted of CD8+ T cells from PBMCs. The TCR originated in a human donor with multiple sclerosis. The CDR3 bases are TGTGCCATCGACAGGGGCACTTCCCTAAGGAATGAGCAGTTCTTC. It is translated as CAIDRGTSLRNEQFF.